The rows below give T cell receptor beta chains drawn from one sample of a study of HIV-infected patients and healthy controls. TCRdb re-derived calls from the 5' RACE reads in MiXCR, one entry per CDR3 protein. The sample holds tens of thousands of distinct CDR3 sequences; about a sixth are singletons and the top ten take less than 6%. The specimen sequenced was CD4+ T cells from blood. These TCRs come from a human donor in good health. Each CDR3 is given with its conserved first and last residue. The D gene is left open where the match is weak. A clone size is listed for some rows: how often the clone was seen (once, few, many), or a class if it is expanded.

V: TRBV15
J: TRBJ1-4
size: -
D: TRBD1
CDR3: CATSRDRVGGREKLFF
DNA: TGTGCCACCAGCAGAGATCGTGTAGGGGGCAGGGAAAAACTGTTTTTT

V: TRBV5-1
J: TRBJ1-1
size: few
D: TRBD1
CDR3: CASTDRGWGTEAFF
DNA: TGCGCCAGCACGGACAGGGGTTGGGGCACTGAAGCTTTCTTT

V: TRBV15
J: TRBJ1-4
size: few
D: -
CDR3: CATSRKRGGEREKLFF
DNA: TGTGCCACCAGCAGAAAACGTGGGGGCGAAAGGGAAAAACTGTTTTTT

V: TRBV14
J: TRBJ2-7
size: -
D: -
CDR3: CASSPTSFTLEQYF
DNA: TGTGCCAGCAGTCCCACTTCTTTCACCCTCGAGCAGTACTTC

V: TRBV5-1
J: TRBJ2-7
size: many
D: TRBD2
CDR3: CASSHLGGGGVGEQYF
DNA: TGCGCCAGCAGCCACCTAGGTGGGGGGGGAGTTGGCGAGCAGTACTTC

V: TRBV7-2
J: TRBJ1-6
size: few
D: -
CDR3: CASSPLAVHNSPLHF
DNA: TGTGCCAGCAGCCCCCTGGCTGTCCATAATTCACCCCTCCACTTT

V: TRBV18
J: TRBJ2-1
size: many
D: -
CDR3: CASSPSPLLNEQFF
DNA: TGTGCCAGCTCACCATCCCCTCTCCTCAATGAGCAGTTCTTC

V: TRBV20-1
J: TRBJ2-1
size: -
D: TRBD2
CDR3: CSARDVREGNNEQFF
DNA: TGCAGTGCTAGAGATGTCCGGGAGGGAAACAATGAGCAGTTCTTC

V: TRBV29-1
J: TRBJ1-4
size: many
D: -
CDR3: CSVGAQGAANEKLFF
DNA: TGCAGCGTTGGAGCACAGGGTGCGGCTAATGAAAAACTGTTTTTT

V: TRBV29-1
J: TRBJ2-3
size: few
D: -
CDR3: CSVGGPDTQYF
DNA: TGCAGCGTAGGGGGGCCCGATACGCAGTATTTT

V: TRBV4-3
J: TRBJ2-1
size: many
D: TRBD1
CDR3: CASSHQPGQGGSLLYNEQFF
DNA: TGCGCCAGCAGCCACCAACCGGGACAGGGGGGATCTCTCCTTTACAATGAGCAGTTCTTC

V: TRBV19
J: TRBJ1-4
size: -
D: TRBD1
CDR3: CASSIDRTGVKLFF
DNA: TGTGCCAGTAGTATAGACCGAACAGGGGTGAAACTGTTTTTT

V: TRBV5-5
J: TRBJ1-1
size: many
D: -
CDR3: CASSQRNMNTEAFF
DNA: TGTGCCAGCAGCCAACGGAACATGAACACTGAAGCTTTCTTT

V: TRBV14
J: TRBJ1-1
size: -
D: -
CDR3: CASSRHHTEAFF
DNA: TGTGCCAGCAGCCGACATCACACTGAAGCTTTCTTT

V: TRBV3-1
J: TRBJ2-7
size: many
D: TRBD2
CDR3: CASSLAGGLRYEQYF
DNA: TGTGCCAGCAGCCTAGCGGGGGGGCTCCGTTACGAGCAGTACTTC

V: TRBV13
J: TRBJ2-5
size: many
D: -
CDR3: CASSFRQDQETQYF
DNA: TGTGCCAGCAGCTTCCGACAGGACCAAGAGACCCAGTACTTC

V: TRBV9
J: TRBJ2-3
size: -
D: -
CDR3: CASSPPSGAQYF
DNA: TGTGCCAGCAGCCCTCCATCAGGGGCGCAGTATTTT

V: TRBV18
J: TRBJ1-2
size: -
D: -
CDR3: CASSLQPDAYGYTF
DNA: TGTGCCAGCTCATTGCAGCCGGACGCCTATGGCTACACCTTC

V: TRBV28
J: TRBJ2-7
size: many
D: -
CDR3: CASSFGGTYEQYF
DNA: TGTGCCAGCAGTTTTGGGGGCACCTACGAGCAGTACTTC

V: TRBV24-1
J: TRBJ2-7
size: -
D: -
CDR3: CATSDQTYEQYF
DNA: TGTGCCACCAGTGACCAGACCTACGAGCAGTACTTC

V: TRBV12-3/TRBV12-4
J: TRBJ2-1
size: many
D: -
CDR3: CASSRDPKVVNEQFF
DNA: TGTGCCAGCAGTCGGGACCCGAAGGTCGTGAATGAGCAGTTCTTC

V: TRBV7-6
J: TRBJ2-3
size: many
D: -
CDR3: CASNPRRGSTDTQYF
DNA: TGTGCCAGCAACCCCCGGCGGGGAAGCACAGATACGCAGTATTTT

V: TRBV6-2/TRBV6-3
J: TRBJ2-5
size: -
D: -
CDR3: CASSSLPTAAQQETQYF
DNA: TGTGCCAGCAGTTCCCTCCCGACTGCGGCCCAGCAAGAGACCCAGTACTTC

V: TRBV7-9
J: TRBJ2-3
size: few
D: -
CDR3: CASSLEADTQYF
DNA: TGTGCCAGCAGCTTAGAGGCTGATACGCAGTATTTT

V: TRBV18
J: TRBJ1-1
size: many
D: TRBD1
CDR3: CASSPLRQGTYTEAFF
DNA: TGTGCCAGCTCACCACTTCGACAGGGTACCTACACTGAAGCTTTCTTT

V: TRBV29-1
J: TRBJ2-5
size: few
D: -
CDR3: CSVGVSQETQYF
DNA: TGCAGCGTTGGGGTCTCCCAAGAGACCCAGTACTTC

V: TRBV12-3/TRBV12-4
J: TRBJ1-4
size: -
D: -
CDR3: CASSLKWQQKLFF
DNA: TGTGCCAGCAGTTTAAAGTGGCAACAAAAACTGTTTTTT

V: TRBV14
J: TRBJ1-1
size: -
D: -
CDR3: CASSQVRGTEAFF
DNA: TGTGCCAGCAGCCAAGTCAGAGGGACTGAAGCTTTCTTT

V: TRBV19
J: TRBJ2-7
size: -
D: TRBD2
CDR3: CASSFTSGSYEQYF
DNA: TGTGCCAGCTCTTTCACTAGCGGGAGTTACGAGCAGTACTTC

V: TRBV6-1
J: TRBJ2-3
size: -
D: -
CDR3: CAITLRGPTSTDTQYF
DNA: TGTGCCATCACTTTGCGGGGCCCGACTAGCACAGATACGCAGTATTTT

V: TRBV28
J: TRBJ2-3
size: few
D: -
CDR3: CASSLGGSRTDTQYF
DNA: TGTGCCAGCAGTCTTGGGGGTTCTCGCACAGATACGCAGTATTTT

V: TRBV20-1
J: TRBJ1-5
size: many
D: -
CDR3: CSAGRDSSQPQHF
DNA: TGCAGTGCTGGAAGGGATTCTAGTCAGCCCCAGCATTTT

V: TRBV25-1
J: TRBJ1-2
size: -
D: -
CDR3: CASTGRIGYTF
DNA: TGTGCCAGCACGGGACGAATAGGCTACACCTTC

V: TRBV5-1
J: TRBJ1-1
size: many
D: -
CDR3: CASSRTETEAFF
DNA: TGCGCCAGCAGCAGGACCGAGACTGAAGCTTTCTTT

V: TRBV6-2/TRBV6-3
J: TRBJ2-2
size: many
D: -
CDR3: CASSYSSNTGELFF
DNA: TGTGCCAGCAGTTACTCTTCCAACACCGGGGAGCTGTTTTTT

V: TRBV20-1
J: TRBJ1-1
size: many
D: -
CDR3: CSAPPRGPRTEAFF
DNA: TGCAGTGCTCCCCCCCGTGGCCCCCGCACTGAAGCTTTCTTT

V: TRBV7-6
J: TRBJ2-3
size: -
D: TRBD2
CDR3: CASSPIGLDTDTQYF
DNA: TGTGCCAGCAGCCCAATAGGACTAGACACAGATACGCAGTATTTT

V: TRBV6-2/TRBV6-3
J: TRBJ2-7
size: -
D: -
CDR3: CASRGSLTYEQYF
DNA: TGTGCCAGCCGGGGCAGTTTAACCTACGAGCAGTACTTC

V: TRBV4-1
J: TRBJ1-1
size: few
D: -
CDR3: CASSQDYEAGPVTEAFF
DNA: TGCGCCAGCAGCCAAGATTACGAGGCGGGGCCTGTCACTGAAGCTTTCTTT

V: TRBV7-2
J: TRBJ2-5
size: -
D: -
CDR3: CASRAAETQYF
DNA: TGTGCCAGCAGAGCAGCGGAGACCCAGTACTTC

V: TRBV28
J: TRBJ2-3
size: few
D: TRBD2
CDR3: CASSPRLAGTTDTQYF
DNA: TGTGCCAGCAGTCCAAGACTAGCGGGGACAACAGATACGCAGTATTTT

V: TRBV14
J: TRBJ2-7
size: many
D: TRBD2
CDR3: CASSQGGRNEQYF
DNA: TGTGCCAGCAGCCAGGGAGGGAGGAACGAGCAGTACTTC

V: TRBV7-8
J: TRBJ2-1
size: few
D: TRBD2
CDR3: CASSLWLAGGGDEQFF
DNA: TGTGCCAGCAGCTTATGGTTAGCGGGGGGGGGGGATGAGCAGTTCTTC

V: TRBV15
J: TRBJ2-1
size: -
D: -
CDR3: CATGRVGAAHDEQFF
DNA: TGTGCCACCGGGCGGGTGGGGGCGGCACACGATGAGCAGTTCTTC

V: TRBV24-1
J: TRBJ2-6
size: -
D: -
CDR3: CATSQGPGANVLTF
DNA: TGTGCCACCAGTCAGGGTCCCGGGGCCAACGTCCTGACTTTC

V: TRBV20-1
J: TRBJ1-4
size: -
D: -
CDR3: CSASRKITGYWEKLFF
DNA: TGCAGTGCTAGCCGGAAAATTACAGGGTACTGGGAAAAACTGTTTTTT

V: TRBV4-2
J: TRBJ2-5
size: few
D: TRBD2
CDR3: CASSQDSGGARETQYF
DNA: TGTGCCAGCAGCCAAGATAGCGGGGGGGCCCGAGAGACCCAGTACTTC

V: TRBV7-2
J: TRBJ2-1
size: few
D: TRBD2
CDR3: CASSQGLAGVSEQFF
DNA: TGTGCCAGCAGCCAGGGACTAGCGGGAGTTAGTGAGCAGTTCTTC

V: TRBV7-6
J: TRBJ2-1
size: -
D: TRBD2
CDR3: CASSQNPWTSNEQFF
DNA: TGTGCCAGCAGCCAAAACCCATGGACTAGTAATGAGCAGTTCTTC

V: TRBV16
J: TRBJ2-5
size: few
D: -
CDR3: CASSQSAEGETQYF
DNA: TGTGCCAGCAGCCAATCGGCGGAGGGAGAGACCCAGTACTTC

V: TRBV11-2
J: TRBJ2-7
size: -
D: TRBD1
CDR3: CASSFRTGKVSYEQYF
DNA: TGTGCCAGCAGCTTCCGGACAGGGAAGGTCTCCTACGAGCAGTACTTC

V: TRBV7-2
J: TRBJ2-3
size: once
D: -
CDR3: CASSFLMAGTDTQYF
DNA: TGTGCCAGCAGCTTTCTGATGGCGGGAACAGATACGCAGTATTTT

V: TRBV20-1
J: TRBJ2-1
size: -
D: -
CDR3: CSARDLQRTGGNEQFF
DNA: TGCAGTGCTAGAGATCTCCAGCGCACCGGGGGCAATGAGCAGTTCTTC